One sample yielded the 17 T cell receptor beta chains listed below, sequenced in a study of OX40 agonist ivuxolimab in advanced cancers. Clones were read by immunoSEQ multiplex PCR, and TCRdb kept only the in-frame ones, dropping some. The table has 60,000 to 80,000 clones, about 81% seen once. Sequences were derived from CD4+ or CD8+ T cells sorted from blood, sampled in a trial of the OX40 agonist ivuxolimab. These receptor sequences come from an adult with an advanced solid tumor such as melanoma, head and neck, liver or kidney cancer.

V is TRBV5-1 and J is TRBJ2-5; no clear D. Germline V gene data show CDR1 as SGHRS and CDR2 as YFSETQ. Trimming shortened V by 0 bases and J by 5 bases, and 14 bases separated the two germline ends. This CDR3 has 15 residues. CDR3 protein: CASSLGLSITETQYF. The DNA of the CDR3 is TGCGCCAGCAGCTTGGGCTTATCGATTACGGAGACCCAGTACTTC.

The rearrangement links TRBV7-2 to TRBJ1-3, with D possibly being TRBD1 (5 bases). Germline CDR1 SGHTA, CDR2 FQGNSA. V was cut by 7 bases and J by 2 bases, with 12 bases left in between. This CDR3 spans 14 amino acids. CDR3 region: CASTLGTTGNTIYF. The DNA of the CDR3 is TGTGCCAGCACCCTAGGGACCACTGGAAACACCATATATTTT. Full variable domain (outside the CDR3, taken from reference TRBV7-2 and TRBJ1-3): GAGVSQSPSNKVTEKGKDVELRCDPISGHTALYWYRQSLGQGLEFLIYFQGNSAPDKSGLPSDRFSAERTGGSVSTLTIQRTQQEDSAVYLCASTLGTTGNTIYFGEGSWLTVV.

The chain combines TRBV27 with TRBJ2-2; no reliable D call. The CDR3 contains 13 residues. CDR1 and CDR2 (germline): MNHEY, SMNVEV (reference sequence). The V end was cut by 2 bases, the J end by 5 bases, with 6 bases between. The CDR3 reads CASSLQETGELFF. The CDR3 coding sequence is TGTGCCAGCAGTTTACAGGAAACCGGGGAGCTGTTTTTT.

This sequence joins TRBV5-1 and TRBJ2-7, with a weak D call TRBD2 (6 bases). V shed 5 bases and J shed 3 bases, with 24 bases lying between them. Germline assignment: CDR1 SGHRS and CDR2 YFSETQ. The CDR3 is 17 amino acids. In DNA form, the CDR3 reads TGCGCCAGCAGGCAGGGCGGGATCAGGGACCTTAACTACGAGCAGTACTTC. Its protein product is CASRQGGIRDLNYEQYF.

V is TRBV6-1 and J is TRBJ1-2; 7 positions agree with TRBD1. The length of the CDR3 is 15 residues. The V gene's germline CDR1 is MNHNS and CDR2 SASEGT. V trimming: 1 base; J trimming: 4 bases; junction bases outside the gene matches: 6. The CDR3 sequence is CASSEGQGGAYGYTF. The CDR3 nucleotides are TGTGCCAGCAGTGAAGGCCAGGGGGGTGCCTATGGCTACACCTTC.

The chain is built from TRBV5-1 and TRBJ1-1, with unresolved D. This CDR3 contains 15 residues. The germline V gene has CDR1 SGHRS and CDR2 YFSETQ. Between the trimmed V and J ends, which lost 1 base and 1 base, there was a span of 11 bases. CDR3 in DNA: TGCGCCAGCAGCTTGTTAGAGGGAGCGAACACTGAAGCTTTCTTT. It specifies CASSLLEGANTEAFF.

The V call is TRBV6-6, the J call TRBJ1-5; weak D call: TRBD1 (6 bases). Germline V CDR1 and CDR2: MNHNY, SVGAGI (reference sequence). V gave up 6 bases and J gave up 6 bases, with 15 bases separating them. This CDR3 contains 14 residues. The CDR3 here is CASRKEEGGQPQHF. The CDR3 bases are TGTGCCAGCAGGAAGGAAGAGGGGGGTCAGCCCCAGCATTTT.

This clone was detected a few times. This chain joins TRBV2 and TRBJ1-2; D is undetermined. The germline V gene has CDR1 SNHLY and CDR2 FYNNEI. V lost 2 bases, J lost 2 bases, and 3 bases lay in between. The CDR3 loop spans 12 amino acids. CDR3: CASSESNYGYTF. The CDR3 DNA is TGTGCCAGCAGTGAAAGCAACTATGGCTACACCTTC.

The J gene is TRBJ2-4, the V gene TRBV5-4; 12 bases align to TRBD2. The length of the CDR3 is 19 residues. V lost 4 bases to trimming and J lost 0 bases; unmatched junction nucleotides: 11. Germline V gene sequence: CDR1 SGHNT, CDR2 YYREEE (reference sequence). CDR3 sequence (DNA): TGTGCCAGCAGCAAATCGGGACTAGCGGGTATGGTAGCCAAAAACATTCAGTACTTC. It codes for CASSKSGLAGMVAKNIQYF.

This clone was counted many times. The rearrangement joins TRBV2 to TRBJ2-1; 8 nucleotides agree with TRBD1. This CDR3 region has 14 residues. Unmatched junction bases numbered 5, after V lost 7 bases and J lost 3 bases. Germline V gene data show CDR1 as SNHLY and CDR2 as FYNNEI. Here the CDR3 reads CASMARGHYNEQFF. CDR3 DNA sequence: TGTGCCAGCATGGCCAGGGGGCACTACAATGAGCAGTTCTTC.

The V and J genes are TRBV28 and TRBJ2-7; D call uncertain. Deletions cut 3 bases from V and 3 bases from J, with 9 bases between. The CDR3 runs 13 residues. Germline V gene lookup returns CDR1 MDHEN and CDR2 SYDVKM. This chain's CDR3 is CASSLERVYEQYF. CDR3 in DNA: TGTGCCAGCAGTTTGGAGCGAGTCTACGAGCAGTACTTC.

CDR3: CASSRELNTEAFF. The CDR3 DNA sequence: TGCGCCAGCAGCCGGGAGTTGAACACTGAAGCTTTCTTT. This chain uses TRBV5-1 with TRBJ1-1; D gene ambiguous. From germline, CDR1 is SGHRS and CDR2 YFSETQ. V lost 4 bases to trimming and J lost 0 bases, with 7 bases between them. The CDR3 runs to 13 residues.

The chain has TRBV7-3 and TRBJ2-3; 9 bases agree with TRBD2. CDR3 length equals 16 residues. Trimming took 2 bases from V and 6 from J; bases not matched to a gene: 9. Germline loops: CDR1 SGHTA, CDR2 FQGTGA. The CDR3, as DNA: TGTGCCAGCAGCTTATCAGGACTAGCGAATGGGGATACGCAGTATTTT. Translating gives CASSLSGLANGDTQYF.

The J gene is TRBJ2-1, the V gene TRBV7-2, with 7 bases lining up with TRBD1. Trimming took 5 bases from V and 1 from J; bases not matched to a gene: 11. Per germline, CDR1 SGHTA and CDR2 FQGNSA. The CDR3 has 17 residues. CDR3: CASSVSRGLSSYNEQFF. CDR3 DNA sequence: TGTGCCAGCAGCGTCAGTAGGGGGCTTTCGTCCTACAATGAGCAGTTCTTC.

The chain joins TRBV6-5 to TRBJ1-6, with a weak D call TRBD1 (5 bases). V lost 6 bases and J lost 6, with 15 bases in between. This CDR3 comprises 15 residues. Germline V gene lookup returns CDR1 MNHEY and CDR2 SVGAGI. As DNA, the CDR3 is TGTGCCAGCAGCTCAAGACCGGGACCTAATTCACCCCTCCACTTT. Protein product: CASSSRPGPNSPLHF.

J is TRBJ2-7 and V is TRBV2, with a weak D call TRBD1 (6 bases). CDR1 SNHLY and CDR2 FYNNEI come from the germline V gene. CDR3 length: 14 amino acids. V was clipped by 7 bases and J by 2 bases, with 15 bases between them. CDR3 residues: CASIGDTLAYEQYF. DNA of the CDR3: TGTGCCAGCATAGGGGACACGTTAGCCTACGAGCAGTACTTC.

V is TRBV11-2 and J is TRBJ2-3, with 7 positions matching TRBD2. Germline V gene lookup returns CDR1 SGHAT and CDR2 FQNNGV. J was trimmed by 9 bases and V by 4 bases; bases with no gene match: 13. The length of the CDR3 is 15 residues. The CDR3 DNA sequence: TGTGCCAGCAGCTCCCGGGGGGAGGGTACGGAGACGCAGTATTTT. It is translated as CASSSRGEGTETQYF.